This T cell receptor beta chain was identified during a study of blood T cell repertoires in COVID-19. The length of the CDR3 is 16 residues. Sequencing was performed with immunoSEQ multiplex PCR; in TCRdb, only in-frame clones are kept and a portion is missing. The table has hundreds of thousands of clones, 83% seen once. This sequence was found in a woman in her 40s who had been exposed to COVID-19. The material sequenced was PBMCs or T cells enriched from blood (not recorded which). The rearrangement joins TRBV21-1 to TRBJ2-2; the table calls TRBD1, which could not be checked here. TRBV21-1 is recorded as a pseudogene. CDR3 in DNA: TGTGCCAGCAGCAACCGACAGTCGCTCGACACCGGGGAGCTGTTTTTT. As protein: CASSNRQSLDTGELFF.